This T cell receptor beta chain came from a study of T cell repertoires in cytomegalovirus infection. About the study: In public TCR beta signatures, there were indications of both CMV infection and matching HLA type.

TCRdb recomputed calls from the reads with MiXCR, one row per CDR3 protein. This repertoire shows under 150,000 distinct CDR3 sequences, roughly 31% found once; its top ten account for 40% to 45%. Points from the study as a whole: There were HLA-C-restricted CMV-specific TCR beta clonotypes dominating the ex vivo response.

CDR1 and CDR2 (germline): SEHNR, FQNEAQ (reference sequence). Trimming removed 5 bases from V and 6 bases from J; junction bases left unmatched: 5. This CDR3 is built from 15 residues. This clonotype was found many times. The antigen is unknown. This TCR was recovered from a human donor in good health (CMV status not recorded). Some clones in this sample may be carry-over from other donors' samples. V and J are TRBV7-9 and TRBJ2-1; 12 bases line up with TRBD2. The sample consisted of CD8+ T cells from cultured PBMCs, taken from culture after CMV antigen stimulation. The CDR3 bases are TGTGCCAGCAGCCGGACTAGCGGGGTTCCCAATGAGCAGTTCTTC. Residues: CASSRTSGVPNEQFF.